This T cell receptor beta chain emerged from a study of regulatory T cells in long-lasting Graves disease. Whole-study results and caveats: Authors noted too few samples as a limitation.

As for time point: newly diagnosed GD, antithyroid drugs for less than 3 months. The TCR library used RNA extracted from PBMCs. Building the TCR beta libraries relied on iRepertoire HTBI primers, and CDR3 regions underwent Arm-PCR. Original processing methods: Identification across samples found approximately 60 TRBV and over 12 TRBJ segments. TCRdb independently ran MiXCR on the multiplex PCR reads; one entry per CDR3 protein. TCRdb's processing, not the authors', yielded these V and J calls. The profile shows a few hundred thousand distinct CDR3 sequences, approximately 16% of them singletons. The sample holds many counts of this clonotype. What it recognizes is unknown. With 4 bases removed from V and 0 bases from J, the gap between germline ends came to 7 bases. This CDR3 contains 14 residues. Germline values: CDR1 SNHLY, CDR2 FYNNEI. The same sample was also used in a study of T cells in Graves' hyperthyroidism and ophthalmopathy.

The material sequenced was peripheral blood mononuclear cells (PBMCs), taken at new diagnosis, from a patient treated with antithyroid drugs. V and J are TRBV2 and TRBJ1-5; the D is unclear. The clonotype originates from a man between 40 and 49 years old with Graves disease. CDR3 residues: CASSAVNSNQPQHF. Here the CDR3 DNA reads TGTGCCAGCAGTGCAGTAAATAGCAATCAGCCCCAGCATTTT.